This TCR beta chain originates from a study of T cell responses to AZD1222 COVID-19 vaccine. Study in general: Samples with a second dose at about 4 or about 12 weeks were pooled together.

Per the germline V gene, CDR1 is MNHEY and CDR2 is SMNVEV (reference sequence). The CDR3 is 12 residues long. V was clipped by 6 bases and J by 3 bases, with 9 bases between them. Study results and limitations: A mostly white British donor set with more females was recruited, and clonal diversity was possibly underestimated. Receipt of two AZD1222 doses was followed by a rise in Spike-specific TCR breadth and depth. Unmutated regions of variants are reportedly targeted by nearly half of spike-specific TCRs.

A word on this clone: The antigen is unknown.

Assay: immunoSEQ multiplex PCR; the TCRdb copy retains only in-frame clones and omits some. The sample yields around 95,000 clones, about 87% seen once. The J gene is TRBJ2-7, the V gene TRBV27; D gene ambiguous. The clonotype was recovered from an adult in good health. The sequences come from peripheral blood, collected on day 0 of AZD1222 vaccination. The CDR3 is CASSNSNYEQYF. The CDR3 DNA follows: TGTGCCAGCAGCAACTCCAACTACGAGCAGTACTTC.